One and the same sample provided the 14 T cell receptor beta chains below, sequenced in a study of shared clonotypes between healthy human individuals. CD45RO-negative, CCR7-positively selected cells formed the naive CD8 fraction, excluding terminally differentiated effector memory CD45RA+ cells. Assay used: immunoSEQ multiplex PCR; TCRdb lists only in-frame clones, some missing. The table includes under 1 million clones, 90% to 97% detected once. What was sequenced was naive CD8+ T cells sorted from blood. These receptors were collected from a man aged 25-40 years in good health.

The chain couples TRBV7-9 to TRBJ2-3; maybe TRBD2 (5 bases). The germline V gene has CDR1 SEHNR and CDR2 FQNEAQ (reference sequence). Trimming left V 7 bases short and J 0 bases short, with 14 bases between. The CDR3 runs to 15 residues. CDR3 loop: CASKGMGASTDTQYF. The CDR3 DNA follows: TGTGCCAGCAAAGGGATGGGAGCTAGCACAGATACGCAGTATTTT.

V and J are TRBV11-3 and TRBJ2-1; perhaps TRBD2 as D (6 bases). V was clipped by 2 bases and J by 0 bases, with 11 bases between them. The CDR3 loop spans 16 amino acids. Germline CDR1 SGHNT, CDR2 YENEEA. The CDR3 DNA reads TGTGCCAGCAGCTTACGCGGGGCGAGCTCCTACAATGAGCAGTTCTTC. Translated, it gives CASSLRGASSYNEQFF.

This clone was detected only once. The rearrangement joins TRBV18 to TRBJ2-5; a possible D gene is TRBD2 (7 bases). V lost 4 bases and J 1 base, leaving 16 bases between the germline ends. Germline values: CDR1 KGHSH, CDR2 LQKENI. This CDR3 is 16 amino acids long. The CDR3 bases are TGTGCCAGCTCACTGGCGGGGGCGATTGCCCAAGAGACCCAGTACTTC. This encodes CASSLAGAIAQETQYF.

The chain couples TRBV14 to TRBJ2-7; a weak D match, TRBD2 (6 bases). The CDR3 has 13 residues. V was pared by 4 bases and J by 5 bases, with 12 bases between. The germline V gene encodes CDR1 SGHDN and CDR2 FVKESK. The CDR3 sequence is CASSPRDFDEQYF. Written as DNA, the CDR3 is TGTGCCAGCAGCCCCCGGGACTTCGACGAGCAGTACTTC.

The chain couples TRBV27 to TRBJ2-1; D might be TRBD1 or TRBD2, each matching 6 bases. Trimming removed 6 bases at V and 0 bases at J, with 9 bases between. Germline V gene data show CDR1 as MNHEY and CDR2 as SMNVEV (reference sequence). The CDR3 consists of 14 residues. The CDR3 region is CASSSGASYNEQFF. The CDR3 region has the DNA TGTGCCAGCAGCTCGGGGGCCTCCTACAATGAGCAGTTCTTC.

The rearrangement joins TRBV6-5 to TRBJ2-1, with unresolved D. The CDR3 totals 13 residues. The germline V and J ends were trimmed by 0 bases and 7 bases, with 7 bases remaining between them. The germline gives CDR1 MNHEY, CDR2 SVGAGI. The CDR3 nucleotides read TGTGCCAGCAGTTACTCGAGTCAGAATGAGCAGTTCTTC. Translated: CASSYSSQNEQFF.

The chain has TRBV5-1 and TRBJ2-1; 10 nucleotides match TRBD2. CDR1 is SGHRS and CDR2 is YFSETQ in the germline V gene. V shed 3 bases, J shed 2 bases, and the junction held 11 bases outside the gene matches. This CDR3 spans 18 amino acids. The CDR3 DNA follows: TGCGCCAGCAGCTCCGGTCTAGCGGGAGTATTGACCTACAATGAGCAGTTCTTC. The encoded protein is CASSSGLAGVLTYNEQFF.

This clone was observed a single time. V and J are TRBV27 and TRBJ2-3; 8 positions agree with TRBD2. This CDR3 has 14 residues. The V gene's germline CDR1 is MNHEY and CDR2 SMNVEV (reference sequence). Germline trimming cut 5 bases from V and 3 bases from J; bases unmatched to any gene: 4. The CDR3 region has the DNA TGTGCCAGCAGTCAAGGGACTAGGACAGATACGCAGTATTTT. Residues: CASSQGTRTDTQYF.

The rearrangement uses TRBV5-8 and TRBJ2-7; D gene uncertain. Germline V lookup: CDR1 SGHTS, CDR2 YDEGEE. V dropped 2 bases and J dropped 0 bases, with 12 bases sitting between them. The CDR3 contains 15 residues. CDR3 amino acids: CASSFRGYLSYEQYF. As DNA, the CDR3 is TGTGCCAGCAGCTTCCGTGGCTACCTCTCCTACGAGCAGTACTTC. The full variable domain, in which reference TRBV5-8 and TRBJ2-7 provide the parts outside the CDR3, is EAGVTQSPTHLIKTRGQQATLRCSPISGHTSVYWYQQALGLGLQFLLWYDEGEERNRGNFPPRFSGRQFPNYSSELNVNALELEDSALYLCASSFRGYLSYEQYFGPGTRLTVT.

CDR3 in DNA: TGTGCCAGTAGTATTTTATCGGGGGGCGACGATACGCAGTATTTT. This translates into CASSILSGGDDTQYF. The chain employs TRBV19 and TRBJ2-3, with D possibly matching TRBD2 (7 bases). V was pared by 3 bases and J by 6 bases, with 16 bases between. There are 15 residues in the CDR3. CDR1 LNHDA and CDR2 SQIVND come from the germline V gene (reference sequence).

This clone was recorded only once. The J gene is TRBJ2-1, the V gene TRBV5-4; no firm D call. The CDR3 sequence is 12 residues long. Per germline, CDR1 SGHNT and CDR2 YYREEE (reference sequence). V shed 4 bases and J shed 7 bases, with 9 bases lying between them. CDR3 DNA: TGTGCCAGCAGCGCCTTAGGTAATGAGCAGTTCTTC. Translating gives CASSALGNEQFF.

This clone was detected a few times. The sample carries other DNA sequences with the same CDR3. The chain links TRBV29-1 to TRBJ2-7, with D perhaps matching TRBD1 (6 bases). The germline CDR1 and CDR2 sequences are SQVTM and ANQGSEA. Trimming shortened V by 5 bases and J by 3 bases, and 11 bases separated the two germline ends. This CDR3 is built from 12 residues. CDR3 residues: CSVLAQGYEQYF. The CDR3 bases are TGCAGCGTTTTAGCACAGGGCTACGAGCAGTACTTC.

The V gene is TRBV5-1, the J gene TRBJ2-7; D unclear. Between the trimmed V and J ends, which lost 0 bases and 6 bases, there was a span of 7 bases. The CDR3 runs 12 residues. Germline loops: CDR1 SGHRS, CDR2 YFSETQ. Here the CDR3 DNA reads TGCGCCAGCAGCTTGGATTCTTTCGAGCAGTACTTC. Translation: CASSLDSFEQYF.

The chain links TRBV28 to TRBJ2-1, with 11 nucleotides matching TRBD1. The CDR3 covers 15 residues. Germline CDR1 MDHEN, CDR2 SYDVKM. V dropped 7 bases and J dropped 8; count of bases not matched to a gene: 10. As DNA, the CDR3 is TGTGCCAGCAAGTCGCCGGGACAGGGGGAGTATGAGCAGTTCTTC. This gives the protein CASKSPGQGEYEQFF.